This is a list of T cell receptor beta chains from one sample in a study of cytomegalovirus exposure and HLA in healthy donors. This table comes from immunoSEQ multiplex PCR, and its TCRdb copy is limited to in-frame clones, with some not included. Here the sample spans under 35,000 clones, 40% to 45% being singletons. The sequencing input was PBMCs. These TCRs come from a woman in her 50s in good health and CMV-seronegative. The CDR3 runs from the conserved cysteine through the conserved F or W. D genes are given only for firm matches. Clone size, where shown, is once, few, many, or a class for clones that have expanded.

j_gene	abundance	d_gene	v_gene	CDR3nt	CDR3aa
TRBJ2-1	few	-	TRBV29-1	TGCAGCGCTGCAGAGCTAAATGAGCAGTTCTTC	CSAAELNEQFF
TRBJ2-2	-	-	TRBV7-9	TGTGCCAGGGAGGCCGGGGAGCTGTTTTTT	CAREAGELFF
TRBJ1-4	-	-	TRBV5-1	TGCGCCAGCAGCTTCTCCGGGGTGACTAATGAAAAACTGTTTTTT	CASSFSGVTNEKLFF
TRBJ1-1	few	TRBD1	TRBV11-1	TGTGCCAGCAGCCTTACAACCTCCCTACAGGGGGAGGACACTGAAGCTTTCTTT	CASSLTTSLQGEDTEAFF
TRBJ1-2	-	TRBD1	TRBV28	TGTGCCAGCAGTTTGTCCGGGACAGGGGGTTCTGGCTACACCTTC	CASSLSGTGGSGYTF
TRBJ2-7	once	-	TRBV12-5	TGTGCTAGTGGTTTCCGGGAAGAACTCTACGAGCAGTACTTC	CASGFREELYEQYF
TRBJ1-1	few	-	TRBV27	TGTGCCAGCAAAAGGTCAGACAACATGAACACTGAAGCTTTCTTT	CASKRSDNMNTEAFF
TRBJ2-7	-	TRBD1	TRBV7-3	TGTGCCAGCAGCTTCGGGACAGGGGGCCCGTACGAGCAGTACTTC	CASSFGTGGPYEQYF
TRBJ2-6	-	TRBD1	TRBV11-2	TGTGCCAGCAGGGGCTTCAGGGGGCCTGGGGCCAACGTCCTGACTTTC	CASRGFRGPGANVLTF
TRBJ1-5	few	TRBD1	TRBV5-6	TGTGCCAGCAGCTCAGCTAAGGACAGGGGAAGTCAGCCCCAGCATTTT	CASSSAKDRGSQPQHF
TRBJ2-3	few	TRBD1	TRBV5-1	TGCGCCAGCAGCTTGTATGTTGGCCGAGGGACAGGGTCAGCAGATACGCAGTATTTT	CASSLYVGRGTGSADTQYF
TRBJ2-7	-	TRBD1	TRBV27	TGTGCCAGCAGTCACCGCCTTACGGGACAGCACTACGAGCAGTACTTC	CASSHRLTGQHYEQYF
TRBJ1-2	-	TRBD1	TRBV6-1	TGTGCCAGCAGGACAGGGGGCCAGAATGGCTACACCTTC	CASRTGGQNGYTF
TRBJ1-3	-	TRBD1	TRBV10-3	TGTGCCATCAAAGCCCCCGGACAGGGGGACTCTGGAAACACCATATATTTT	CAIKAPGQGDSGNTIYF
TRBJ2-1	-	TRBD2	TRBV19	TGTGCCACCAGCGGAACCTGGGGACTAGCGGGAAAAACCCCGTACAATGAGCAGTTCTTC	CATSGTWGLAGKTPYNEQFF
TRBJ2-1	-	-	TRBV7-8	TGTGCCAGCAGTAGGAGGGGGGGATACAATGAGCAGTTCTTC	CASSRRGGYNEQFF
TRBJ2-6	-	TRBD1	TRBV27	TGTGCCAGCAGGCGAGGGGGCGTCTCTGGGGCCAACGTCCTGACTTTC	CASRRGGVSGANVLTF
TRBJ2-7	few	-	TRBV28	TGTGCCAGCAGTCCCGGGGGGCGAGAGCAGTACTTC	CASSPGGREQYF
TRBJ2-1	-	-	TRBV7-9	TGTGCCAGCAGCTTAAGCGAGGACAATGAGCAGTTCTTC	CASSLSEDNEQFF
TRBJ1-4	few	-	TRBV19	TGTGCCAGTAGATCCCCCGGGGAGACTAATGAAAAACTGTTTTTT	CASRSPGETNEKLFF
TRBJ2-2	-	TRBD2	TRBV2	TGTGCCAGCAGCCCGGGGGGGCCGATCGGGGAGCTGTTTTTT	CASSPGGPIGELFF
TRBJ1-1	-	-	TRBV18	TGTGCCAGCTCACCCAACACGGGTAACACTGAAGCTTTCTTT	CASSPNTGNTEAFF
TRBJ2-3	few	TRBD1	TRBV30	TGTGCCTGGAGTCCCGGACAGGGAAGTACAGATACGCAGTATTTT	CAWSPGQGSTDTQYF
TRBJ1-2	-	-	TRBV6-5	TGTGCCAGCAGTTACTCGATGTCCCGGGCTAACTATGGCTACACCTTC	CASSYSMSRANYGYTF
TRBJ1-4	-	TRBD1	TRBV10-3	TGTGCCCCCCACGGGGGACAGGGGGCGGGAAGTGAAAAACTGTTTTTT	CAPHGGQGAGSEKLFF
TRBJ1-3	few	TRBD1	TRBV28	TGTGCCAGCAGTTTAGCGCCCGGGACAGGTGTAAGCTCTGGAAACACCATATATTTT	CASSLAPGTGVSSGNTIYF